This T cell receptor (beta chain) is from a study of blood T cell repertoires in COVID-19. Study details: Both acute and convalescent COVID-19 samples were obtained from the United States, Italy and Spain. T cells, B-cell-depleted T cells, or PBMCs supplied cDNA or gDNA.

Data came from immunoSEQ multiplex PCR; TCRdb stores just in-frame clones and leaves some out. The repertoire holds approximately 280,000 clones, with around 90% as singletons. The CDR3 is 16 residues long. The germline V gene encodes CDR1 MGHDK and CDR2 SYGVNS. V dropped 1 base and J dropped 2 bases, with 14 bases sitting between them. The J gene is TRBJ2-5, the V gene TRBV25-1; perhaps TRBD1 as D (6 bases). Source material: PBMCs or T cells enriched from blood (not recorded which). This clonotype originated in a woman between 18 and 29 years old with acute COVID-19. CDR3 in amino acids: CASSELSGQRQETQYF. The CDR3 DNA sequence: TGTGCCAGCAGTGAATTGAGTGGACAGAGACAAGAGACCCAGTACTTC.